This T cell receptor (beta chain) derives from a study of T-cell memory formation after mild COVID-19. Study-level information: There were largely donor-specific TCR clusters. Findings of the study overall: Day 15 to 85 contractors were CD4/CD8 balanced; later expanders leaned CD4+.

It was 5'RACE with constant-segment primers that produced the TCR alpha and TCR beta cDNA libraries, which carried sample barcodes and UMIs. TCRdb reanalysed the 5' RACE reads using MiXCR and keeps one entry per CDR3 protein. This sample carries about 610,000 distinct CDR3 sequences, roughly 17% of them seen once, and the ten largest clones take roughly 7.7%. Deletions cut 3 bases from V and 4 bases from J, with 12 bases between. The CDR3 has 14 residues. Notes on this clonotype: Its antigen is still unknown.

The rearrangement joins TRBV12-3 or TRBV12-4 to TRBJ1-1; D possibly corresponds to TRBD1 (6 bases). The receptor was isolated from an adult woman who had mild COVID-19 (a few samples of this study predate the infection). Cell type and time point are not known. The sequencing sample was made of PBMCs or a T cell subset sorted from them (not recorded which). The CDR3 DNA sequence: TGTGCCAGCAGTTTTCGGCAGGGGACCACTGAAGCTTTCTTT. Protein sequence: CASSFRQGTTEAFF.